A single sample gave rise to the 26 T cell receptor beta chains below, sequenced in a study of control samples from healthy donors and cancer patients. Only in-frame clones appear in the TCRdb table, and some are missing; sequencing was by immunoSEQ multiplex PCR. The data contain approximately 170,000 clones, 85% to 90% of them singletons. The sequenced sample was blood. The receptor set was obtained from a woman aged 30 to 39 in good health.

V is TRBV11-1 and J is TRBJ2-1; TRBD1 matches 10 bases. Unmatched junction bases numbered 10, after V lost 7 bases and J lost 7 bases. CDR1 is SGHAT and CDR2 is FQDESV in the germline V gene (reference sequence). This CDR3 is built from 15 residues. CDR3 sequence reads: CASNSGTGDWNEQFF. CDR3 nucleotide sequence: TGTGCCAGCAACTCCGGGACAGGGGATTGGAATGAGCAGTTCTTC.

The rearrangement uses TRBV5-1 and TRBJ2-1, with TRBD2 matching over 13 bases. V dropped 0 bases and J dropped 5; count of bases not matched to a gene: 8. CDR3 size: 18 residues. CDR1 SGHRS and CDR2 YFSETQ come from the germline V gene. CDR3 residues: CASSLAGLAGSRNNEQFF. The CDR3 coding sequence is TGCGCCAGCAGCTTGGCGGGACTAGCGGGATCCCGAAACAATGAGCAGTTCTTC.

CDR3 protein: CASTSDRGLTDTQYF. CDR3 nucleotide sequence: TGTGCCAGCACCTCGGACAGGGGGTTGACAGATACGCAGTATTTT. The chain uses TRBV5-6 and TRBJ2-3, with 10 nucleotides matching TRBD1. The V and J ends lost 6 bases and 3 bases, in that order; junction bases with no gene match: 7. The V gene's germline CDR1 is SGHDT and CDR2 YYEEEE. This CDR3 contains 15 residues.

This clone was seen more than once but under ten times. CDR3 DNA: TGCGCCAGCACCGGGACAGGGGCAGATACGCAGTATTTT. Protein sequence: CASTGTGADTQYF. The genes are TRBV4-1 and TRBJ2-3, with TRBD1 matching 10 bases. The germline CDR1 and CDR2 sequences are MGHRA and YSYEKL. The CDR3 is 13 amino acids. V was pared by 7 bases and J by 4 bases, with 2 bases of the junction left unmatched.

This clone was counted once. The V call is TRBV14, the J call TRBJ1-5, with TRBD1 matching over 7 bases. V was pared by 2 bases and J by 6 bases, with 4 bases of the junction left unmatched. This CDR3 is built from 14 residues. CDR1 and CDR2 (germline): SGHDN, FVKESK. For the CDR3, the DNA is TGTGCCAGCAGCCAACAGGCAGGGGGTCAGCCCCAGCATTTT. Translated: CASSQQAGGQPQHF.

CDR3 coding DNA: TGCGCCAGCAGCGAGGACAGTTATGGCTACACCTTC. Protein sequence: CASSEDSYGYTF. V gene TRBV5-1 combines with J gene TRBJ1-2, with D maybe TRBD1 (6 bases). Trimming stripped 4 bases from V and 5 bases from J, with 9 bases between. The CDR3 is 12 amino acids. The germline gives CDR1 SGHRS, CDR2 YFSETQ.

V is TRBV12-5 and J is TRBJ2-3; D is perhaps TRBD2 (6 bases). This CDR3 spans 13 amino acids. Between the trimmed V and J ends, which lost 0 bases and 10 bases, there was a span of 11 bases. CDR1 and CDR2 (germline): LGHNT, FRNRAP. The CDR3 sequence: CASGLVLGGAQYF. For the CDR3, the DNA is TGTGCTAGTGGTTTGGTACTGGGAGGAGCGCAGTATTTT.

The CDR3 loop reads CASSPGSRVGEQFF. DNA for the CDR3: TGTGCCAGCAGCCCGGGGTCAAGAGTTGGTGAGCAGTTCTTC. The chain has TRBV11-3 and TRBJ2-1; perhaps TRBD2 as D (5 bases). Trimming removed 5 bases from V and 9 bases from J, with 17 bases in between. This CDR3 is built from 14 residues. CDR1 SGHNT and CDR2 YENEEA come from the germline V gene.

The chain carries TRBV9 and TRBJ1-1; D is undetermined. The CDR3 totals 15 residues. From germline, CDR1 is SGDLS and CDR2 YYNGEE. V lost 1 base, J lost 1 base, and 11 bases lay in between. The DNA of the CDR3 is TGTGCCAGCAGCGTATCCTCAGACTCGAACACTGAAGCTTTCTTT. Translation gives CASSVSSDSNTEAFF.

The chain has TRBV10-3 and TRBJ1-1; perhaps TRBD1 as D (6 bases). V was trimmed by 8 bases and J by 4 bases, leaving 11 bases between them. This CDR3 is built from 12 residues. Germline V gene sequence: CDR1 ENHRY, CDR2 SYGVKD. The CDR3 nucleotides read TGTGCCATCGGGGGCGGGGGCACTGAAGCTTTCTTT. Encoded protein: CAIGGGGTEAFF.

The rearrangement joins TRBV24-1 to TRBJ2-5; 8 positions agree with TRBD2. CDR3 length: 15 residues. CDR1 is KGHDR and CDR2 is SFDVKD in the germline V gene. The junction had 8 bases not matched to a gene; V was cut back by 4 bases and J by 5 bases. CDR3: CATSDPGRGMETQYF. The DNA of the CDR3 is TGTGCCACCAGTGACCCCGGGAGGGGGATGGAGACCCAGTACTTC.

The J gene is TRBJ2-7, the V gene TRBV7-9, with 8 bases matching TRBD1. The CDR3 spans 16 residues. CDR1 is SEHNR and CDR2 is FQNEAQ in the germline V gene (reference sequence). With V trimmed by 1 base and J by 0 bases, 5 bases remained unmatched. The CDR3 reads CASSLVGQGASYEQYV. The CDR3 nucleotides read TGTGCCAGCAGCTTAGTTGGGCAGGGGGCCTCCTACGAGCAGTACGTC.

The chain links TRBV5-1 to TRBJ2-1; D uncertain. The CDR3 spans 14 residues. V was trimmed by 1 base and J by 4 bases, leaving 9 bases between them. Germline V CDR1 and CDR2: SGHRS, YFSETQ. Written as DNA, the CDR3 is TGCGCCAGCAGCTTGCACACAACATACAATGAGCAGTTCTTC. It is translated as CASSLHTTYNEQFF.

J is TRBJ1-3 and V is TRBV5-6; TRBD1 aligns across 8 bases. V gave up 4 bases and J gave up 10 bases; unmatched junction bases: 10. The CDR3 sequence is 14 residues long. Per germline, CDR1 SGHDT and CDR2 YYEEEE. CDR3 in DNA: TGTGCCAGCAGCCGAACCGGACAGGGTTTGACCATATATTTT. Translating it yields CASSRTGQGLTIYF. Based on the CDR3 plus reference TRBV5-6 and TRBJ1-3, the full variable domain is DAGVTQSPTHLIKTRGQQVTLRCSPKSGHDTVSWYQQALGQGPQFIFQYYEEEERQRGNFPDRFSGHQFPNYSSELNVNALLLGDSALYLCASSRTGQGLTIYFGEGSWLTVV.

This sequence joins TRBV9 and TRBJ2-3; D possibly corresponds to TRBD2 (5 bases). Per the germline V gene, CDR1 is SGDLS and CDR2 is YYNGEE. CDR3 size: 17 residues. The germline V and J ends were trimmed by 3 bases and 6 bases, with 23 bases remaining between them. The CDR3: CASSEIYSLARVDTQYF. Here the CDR3 DNA reads TGTGCCAGCAGCGAGATTTATAGCTTAGCGCGGGTCGATACGCAGTATTTT.

V usage is TRBV6-5 and J usage is TRBJ2-7; D possibly corresponds to TRBD2 (5 bases). Trimming removed 0 bases at V and 6 bases at J, with 18 bases between. This CDR3 has 16 amino acids. Germline values: CDR1 MNHEY, CDR2 SVGAGI. The CDR3 DNA reads TGTGCCAGCAGTTACTCGCTGGACGGGATCGGCGCCGAGCAGTACTTC. Translated: CASSYSLDGIGAEQYF.

The chain combines TRBV6-1 with TRBJ1-6, with TRBD1 as a possible D gene (5 bases). The CDR3 totals 16 residues. CDR1 and CDR2 (germline): MNHNS, SASEGT. V was pared by 3 bases and J by 2 bases, with 11 bases between. CDR3: CASSDLGGTYNSPLHF. CDR3 DNA sequence: TGTGCCAGCAGTGATCTCGGGGGGACCTATAATTCACCCCTCCACTTT.

This chain uses TRBV9 with TRBJ2-7; TRBD1 aligns across 9 bases. The CDR3 runs to 15 residues. V dropped 4 bases and J dropped 5; count of bases not matched to a gene: 10. Germline assignment: CDR1 SGDLS and CDR2 YYNGEE. For the CDR3, the DNA is TGTGCCAGCAGCCCGACAGGGACAGGGCGGCACGAGCAGTACTTC. This translates into CASSPTGTGRHEQYF.

V is TRBV7-8 and J is TRBJ1-2; the D is unclear. This CDR3 has 17 residues. Germline V gene lookup returns CDR1 SGHVS and CDR2 FQNEAQ. V lost 5 bases and J lost 5, with 24 bases in between. The CDR3, as DNA: TGTGCCAGCAGCCACCAGGAGTCCCGGGCATCGGCTTATGGCTACACCTTC. Amino acids: CASSHQESRASAYGYTF.

The V call is TRBV18, the J call TRBJ2-5; D ambiguous. V was pared by 2 bases and J by 1 base, with 8 bases between. From germline, CDR1 is KGHSH and CDR2 LQKENI. CDR3 length equals 14 residues. Written as DNA, the CDR3 is TGTGCCAGCTCACCAAGCAGGTCCCAAGAGACCCAGTACTTC. Its protein product is CASSPSRSQETQYF.

V is TRBV7-9 and J is TRBJ2-3, with D possibly being TRBD1 (6 bases). There are 18 residues in the CDR3. The germline CDR1 and CDR2 sequences are SEHNR and FQNEAQ (reference sequence). Deletions cut 5 bases from V and 2 bases from J, with 23 bases between. CDR3 sequence reads: CASSKGWGPRPNTDTQYF. The CDR3 region has the DNA TGTGCCAGCAGCAAAGGATGGGGGCCACGACCAAACACAGATACGCAGTATTTT.

The CDR3 protein is CASSPRTANTGELFF. For the CDR3, the DNA is TGTGCCAGCAGTCCCAGGACCGCGAACACCGGGGAGCTGTTTTTT. The chain couples TRBV6-4 to TRBJ2-2, with D unresolved. The CDR3 has 15 amino acids. Germline V gives CDR1 MRHNA, CDR2 SNTAGT. Trimming pared 5 bases from V and 0 bases from J, leaving 10 bases between.

The J gene is TRBJ1-2, the V gene TRBV5-4; D is unresolved. Between the trimmed V and J ends, which lost 6 bases and 8 bases, there was a span of 20 bases. Germline V gene sequence: CDR1 SGHNT, CDR2 YYREEE (reference sequence). The CDR3 spans 14 residues. Here the CDR3 reads CASIITGRPRGYTF. CDR3 coding DNA: TGTGCCAGCATCATCACCGGGCGGCCCAGAGGCTACACCTTC.

The chain combines TRBV6-4 with TRBJ2-7; 7 positions agree with TRBD2. The CDR3 consists of 18 residues. The V gene end was trimmed by 0 bases and the J gene end by 3 bases; junction bases not matched to a gene: 14. CDR1 is MRHNA, CDR2 SNTAGT, per germline. For the CDR3, the DNA is TGTGCCAGCAGTGACTCGGGGGGGTCGTCAGCTGATAACTACGAGCAGTACGTC. Translation: CASSDSGGSSADNYEQYV.

The chain links TRBV4-2 to TRBJ2-2, with D unclear. V lost 0 bases and J 3 bases, leaving 5 bases between the germline ends. Germline V gives CDR1 LGHNA, CDR2 YNFKEQ. This CDR3 comprises 14 residues. CDR3 sequence reads: CASSQDQHTGELFF. The CDR3 bases are TGTGCCAGCAGCCAAGATCAACACACCGGGGAGCTGTTTTTT.

This chain connects TRBV10-3 to TRBJ2-4, with D possibly matching TRBD1 (9 bases). The germline V and J ends were trimmed by 5 bases and 6 bases, with 17 bases remaining between them. This CDR3 has 15 residues. CDR1 is ENHRY and CDR2 is SYGVKD in the germline V gene. The CDR3 DNA is TGTGCCATCAGTCCGGGGGGGGACAGGGCAAACATTCAGTACTTC. This translates into CAISPGGDRANIQYF.